These 23 T cell receptor beta chains were sequenced from one sample in a study of T cells in tuberculosis. Only in-frame clones appear in the TCRdb table, and some are missing; sequencing was by immunoSEQ multiplex PCR. The sample has about 34,000 clones, 80% to 95% seen once. Time point specified: new active TB diagnosis, blood taken before or within 7 days of starting treatment. Sequenced material: PBMCs, taken at tuberculosis diagnosis. The receptor source for this set is an adult with tuberculosis.

The chain couples TRBV7-6 to TRBJ2-1; 10 positions match TRBD2. The CDR3 consists of 15 residues. Germline V gene sequence: CDR1 SGHVS, CDR2 FNYEAQ. V lost 4 bases, J lost 8 bases, and 8 bases stayed unmatched. CDR3 amino acids: CASSSTSGEGDEQFF. The DNA for the CDR3 is TGTGCCAGCAGCTCCACTAGCGGGGAGGGGGATGAGCAGTTCTTC.

V is TRBV5-6 and J is TRBJ1-2; weak D call: TRBD1 (5 bases). CDR1 and CDR2 from the germline V gene are SGHDT and YYEEEE. The CDR3 covers 15 residues. The V end lost 2 bases, the J end lost 2 bases, and 13 bases lay between the germline ends. The CDR3, as DNA: TGTGCCAGCAGCTTACTAAGGGGTTTAAACTATGGCTACACCTTC. It is translated as CASSLLRGLNYGYTF.

The V call is TRBV6-5, the J call TRBJ2-7, with D possibly matching TRBD1 (5 bases). V was cut by 6 bases and J by 1 base, with 16 bases left in between. There are 15 residues in the CDR3. Per germline, CDR1 MNHEY and CDR2 SVGAGI. The CDR3 sequence: CASSQGDPSSYEQYF. The CDR3 DNA follows: TGTGCCAGCAGCCAAGGGGATCCCTCATCCTACGAGCAGTACTTC.

V and J are TRBV7-3 and TRBJ2-5; 8 nucleotides agree with TRBD2. The CDR3 extends over 15 amino acids. Germline V lookup: CDR1 SGHTA, CDR2 FQGTGA. V shed 2 bases, J shed 3 bases, and the junction held 5 bases outside the gene matches. CDR3 region: CASSLGYGREETQYF. The CDR3 nucleotides read TGTGCCAGCAGCTTAGGTTACGGGAGGGAAGAGACCCAGTACTTC.

V usage is TRBV5-1 and J usage is TRBJ2-1; no definite D call. The CDR3 covers 17 residues. CDR1 and CDR2 (germline): SGHRS, YFSETQ. Trimming removed 3 bases from V and 0 bases from J, with 16 bases in between. CDR3 protein: CASSSFDSLSSYNEQFF. The CDR3, as DNA: TGCGCCAGCAGCTCTTTCGACTCCCTCAGCTCCTACAATGAGCAGTTCTTC.

The gene calls are TRBV7-6 and TRBJ2-6; weak D call: TRBD2 (6 bases). Trimming pared 1 base from V and 4 bases from J, leaving 11 bases between. Germline V CDR1 and CDR2: SGHVS, FNYEAQ. The CDR3 is 16 amino acids. CDR3 nucleotides: TGTGCCAGCAGCTTAGGCGGGAACTCCGGGGCCAACGTCCTGACTTTC. Protein product: CASSLGGNSGANVLTF. The full variable domain, rest sourced from reference TRBV7-6 and TRBJ2-6, is GAGVSQSPRYKVTKRGQDVALRCDPISGHVSLYWYRQALGQGPEFLTYFNYEAQQDKSGLPNDRFSAERPEGSISTLTIQRTEQRDSAMYRCASSLGGNSGANVLTFGAGSRLTVL.

V and J are TRBV19 and TRBJ1-1; 9 bases agree with TRBD1. Germline CDR1 and CDR2: LNHDA and SQIVND (reference sequence). The V gene end was trimmed by 4 bases and the J gene end by 7 bases; junction bases not matched to a gene: 10. The CDR3 runs 15 residues. CDR3 loop: CASSKGTGIFLEAFF. The CDR3 nucleotides are TGTGCCAGTAGTAAAGGGACAGGGATTTTCCTTGAAGCTTTCTTT.

This chain uses TRBV7-9 with TRBJ1-2; a weak D match, TRBD1 (6 bases). V was trimmed by 4 bases and J by 2 bases, leaving 20 bases between them. This CDR3 spans 17 amino acids. Germline lookup yields CDR1 SEHNR and CDR2 FQNEAQ (reference sequence). The CDR3 here is CASSSTDMTGTNYGYTF. The CDR3, as DNA: TGTGCCAGCAGCTCTACCGATATGACAGGCACCAACTATGGCTACACCTTC.

The chain combines TRBV5-8 with TRBJ1-6; D call uncertain. This CDR3 has 15 amino acids. Germline CDR1 and CDR2: SGHTS and YDEGEE. V lost 2 bases and J lost 7, with 13 bases in between. The DNA of the CDR3 is TGTGCCAGCAGCTTAAGGGAGGGATTAAATTCACCCCTCCACTTT. Its protein product is CASSLREGLNSPLHF.

This chain uses TRBV2 with TRBJ1-5; tentative D call: TRBD1 (6 bases). Germline V CDR1 and CDR2: SNHLY, FYNNEI. Trimming removed 4 bases at V and 5 bases at J, with 9 bases between. The CDR3 runs to 13 residues. This chain's CDR3 is CASSGGQYQPQHF. In DNA, the CDR3 is TGTGCCAGCAGTGGGGGGCAGTATCAGCCCCAGCATTTT.

CDR3 loop: CALSASQGKSSYEQYF. Written as DNA, the CDR3 is TGTGCCTTATCAGCTAGCCAGGGGAAGTCGTCCTACGAGCAGTACTTC. The chain employs TRBV30 and TRBJ2-7; a possible D gene is TRBD1 (6 bases). Germline V CDR1 and CDR2: GTSNPN, SVGIG (reference sequence). The CDR3 extends over 16 amino acids. Trimming shortened V by 7 bases and J by 1 base, and 23 bases separated the two germline ends.

The rearrangement joins TRBV11-2 to TRBJ1-2; TRBD1 is a possible D gene (5 bases). Germline values: CDR1 SGHAT, CDR2 FQNNGV. The CDR3 length is 15 residues. Trimming shortened V by 0 bases and J by 5 bases, and 13 bases separated the two germline ends. This CDR3 reads CASSLDPQGLYGYTF. CDR3 DNA: TGTGCCAGCAGCTTAGATCCGCAGGGATTATATGGCTACACCTTC.

The chain is built from TRBV23-1 and TRBJ1-1; D might be TRBD1 (5 bases). TRBV23-1 is sorted into the ORF group, with uncertain function. V lost 8 bases to trimming and J lost 5 bases, with 18 bases between them. This CDR3 is built from 14 residues. The CDR3 loop reads CASESPRAGTEAFF. CDR3 nucleotides: TGCGCCAGCGAGTCCCCCAGGGCGGGAACTGAAGCTTTCTTT.

The V call is TRBV4-1, the J call TRBJ1-1, with D possibly matching TRBD1 (5 bases). The CDR3 has 14 amino acids. Trimming took off 0 bases at V and 5 bases at J, with 10 bases between the two ends. The germline gives CDR1 MGHRA, CDR2 YSYEKL. The CDR3 is CASSQEKGWTEAFF. As DNA, the CDR3 is TGCGCCAGCAGCCAAGAAAAGGGGTGGACTGAAGCTTTCTTT.

This chain joins TRBV19 and TRBJ1-5, with D perhaps TRBD1 (6 bases). The length of the CDR3 is 14 residues. V was cut by 7 bases and J by 5 bases, with 15 bases left in between. CDR1 LNHDA and CDR2 SQIVND come from the germline V gene (reference sequence). The CDR3 here is CASTYAGADQPQHF. CDR3 DNA: TGTGCCAGTACGTATGCAGGGGCGGATCAGCCCCAGCATTTT.

V and J are TRBV6-5 and TRBJ1-5; no clear D. Deletions cut 6 bases from V and 7 bases from J, with 16 bases between. The CDR3 loop spans 14 amino acids. The germline CDR1 and CDR2 sequences are MNHEY and SVGAGI. The CDR3 DNA is TGTGCCAGCAGCCTCCGGGTGCGAGGACAGCCCCAGCATTTT. It codes for CASSLRVRGQPQHF.

The chain employs TRBV27 and TRBJ1-1, with D perhaps TRBD1 (6 bases). The CDR3 has 14 residues. The ends were cut back, 4 bases at V and 4 bases at J, with 13 bases in the middle. CDR1 is MNHEY and CDR2 is SMNVEV in the germline V gene (reference sequence). The CDR3 DNA follows: TGTGCCAGCAGTTGGAATACAGGGAGCACTGAAGCTTTCTTT. This codes for CASSWNTGSTEAFF.

The rearrangement links TRBV6-6 to TRBJ1-4, with TRBD1 matching 9 bases. The CDR3 totals 15 residues. The germline CDR1 and CDR2 sequences are MNHNY and SVGAGI (reference sequence). V shed 6 bases, J shed 3 bases, and the junction held 5 bases outside the gene matches. This chain's CDR3 is CASRRDRDPNEKLFF. DNA of the CDR3: TGTGCCAGCAGGCGGGACAGGGATCCTAATGAAAAACTGTTTTTT.

The chain couples TRBV5-1 to TRBJ2-1; 15 bases align to TRBD2. The CDR3 extends over 17 amino acids. In germline, CDR1 is SGHRS, CDR2 YFSETQ. V lost 3 bases to trimming and J lost 4 bases; unmatched junction nucleotides: 5. DNA of the CDR3: TGCGCCAGCAGCTCTGGGACTAGCGGGGGGCCTTACAATGAGCAGTTCTTC. Protein product: CASSSGTSGGPYNEQFF.

This clone was seen a few times. The chain recombines TRBV7-3 with TRBJ2-2; TRBD2 agrees at 7 bases. The CDR3 is 15 amino acids. The V segment lost 2 bases and the J segment 0 bases; nucleotides outside the gene matches: 0. The germline gives CDR1 SGHTA, CDR2 FQGTGA. The CDR3 DNA sequence: TGTGCCAGCAGCTTACTAGCGGCGAACACCGGGGAGCTGTTTTTT. Protein sequence: CASSLLAANTGELFF.

The J gene is TRBJ2-1, the V gene TRBV15; D is ambiguous. CDR1 is LNHNV and CDR2 is YYDKDF in the germline V gene (reference sequence). Trimming left V 0 bases short and J 1 base short, with 10 bases between. The CDR3 covers 16 residues. CDR3 in DNA: TGTGCCACCAGCAGAGATGGTGCAGAATCCTACAATGAGCAGTTCTTC. Its translation is CATSRDGAESYNEQFF.

The chain joins TRBV9 to TRBJ2-1; 13 bases are shared with TRBD2. Germline V gene sequence: CDR1 SGDLS, CDR2 YYNGEE. There are 15 residues in the CDR3. The trim removed 6 bases at V and 5 bases at J, leaving 5 bases unmatched. The CDR3 here is CASTRTSGGHNEQFF. CDR3 coding DNA: TGTGCCAGCACCAGGACTAGCGGGGGACACAATGAGCAGTTCTTC. The full variable domain, with the rest looked up from reference TRBV9 and TRBJ2-1, is DSGVTQTPKHLITATGQRVTLRCSPRSGDLSVYWYQQSLDQGLQFLIQYYNGEERAKGNILERFSAQQFPDLHSELNLSSLELGDSALYFCASTRTSGGHNEQFFGPGTRLTVL.

The J gene is TRBJ1-1, the V gene TRBV2, with 12 bases that match TRBD1. This CDR3 region has 15 residues. V lost 6 bases to trimming and J lost 4 bases; unmatched junction nucleotides: 6. CDR1 SNHLY and CDR2 FYNNEI come from the germline V gene. In nucleotides, the CDR3 is TGTGCCAGCAGGGGGGACAGGGGGCCCGGCACTGAAGCTTTCTTT. Its protein is CASRGDRGPGTEAFF.